This TCR beta chain appears in the sequencing data of a study of patients and donors after allogeneic stem cell transplantation. There are many counts of this clonotype. TCRdb reprocessed the RT-PCR reads via MiXCR and lists one record per CDR3 protein. The data show about 230,000 distinct CDR3 sequences, around an eighth seen once. This CDR3 is built from 14 residues. CDR1 and CDR2 (germline): SEHNR, FQNEAQ (reference sequence). V was shortened by 5 bases and J by 10 bases, with 20 bases between the two germline ends. Sequencing used blood, either unsorted or a sorted T cell fraction (not recorded which). This clonotype was sampled from a human donor who was either an allogeneic HSCT recipient or a stem cell or donor lymphocyte infusion donor (not recorded which). It is not recorded whose cells these are; they may come from a transplant donor. V usage is TRBV7-9 and J usage is TRBJ2-5; D gene unclear. Here the CDR3 reads CASSPREGSVSQYF. The CDR3 DNA reads as TGTGCCAGCAGCCCCCGTGAAGGTTCGGTTAGCCAGTACTTC.